This is a list of T cell receptor beta chains from one sample in a study of Ad26.COV2.S vaccination and SARS-CoV-2 variants. Method: immunoSEQ multiplex PCR; TCRdb's copy keeps in-frame clones and lacks some. In the table there are about 350,000 clones, about 85% of which are singletons. The sample consisted of peripheral blood, taken in a trial of Ad26.COV2.S vaccine versus placebo. The receptor set was obtained from a person aged 18-60 years who received the Ad26.COV2.S COVID-19 vaccine or a placebo. CDR3s include the opening cysteine and the closing phenylalanine or tryptophan. D genes are given only for firm matches. The size field is filled for only some rows; it gives once, few, many or a size class.

v_gene: TRBV9; j_gene: TRBJ2-7; d_gene: -; abundance: -; CDR3aa: CASSGRYADSYEQYF; CDR3nt: TGTGCCAGCAGCGGACGATACGCGGACAGCTACGAGCAGTACTTC
v_gene: TRBV9; j_gene: TRBJ1-1; d_gene: TRBD1; abundance: -; CDR3aa: CASSARDSLTEAFF; CDR3nt: TGTGCCAGCAGCGCCCGGGACAGCCTCACTGAAGCTTTCTTT
v_gene: TRBV12-3/TRBV12-4; j_gene: TRBJ1-1; d_gene: -; abundance: -; CDR3aa: CASNNRPHTEAFF; CDR3nt: TGTGCCAGCAACAACAGGCCGCACACTGAAGCTTTCTTT
v_gene: TRBV5-8; j_gene: TRBJ2-3; d_gene: -; abundance: -; CDR3aa: CASSLNPGAGVSTDTQYF; CDR3nt: TGTGCCAGCAGCTTGAACCCCGGGGCAGGCGTCAGCACAGATACGCAGTATTTT
v_gene: TRBV4-3; j_gene: TRBJ2-7; d_gene: TRBD2; abundance: -; CDR3aa: CASSQVGGSSYEQYF; CDR3nt: TGCGCCAGCAGCCAAGTGGGGGGGTCTTCCTACGAGCAGTACTTC
v_gene: TRBV28; j_gene: TRBJ1-2; d_gene: TRBD1; abundance: -; CDR3aa: CASSLPGGGYYGYTF; CDR3nt: TGTGCCAGCAGTTTACCAGGGGGCGGATACTATGGCTACACCTTC
v_gene: TRBV7-8; j_gene: TRBJ2-1; d_gene: TRBD1; abundance: -; CDR3aa: CASSLLIGGNNEQFF; CDR3nt: TGTGCCAGCAGCCTCTTGATAGGGGGCAACAATGAGCAGTTCTTC
v_gene: TRBV30; j_gene: TRBJ2-3; d_gene: -; abundance: -; CDR3aa: CAWSGTFTGDTQYF; CDR3nt: TGTGCCTGGAGTGGGACTTTTACTGGAGATACGCAGTATTTT
v_gene: TRBV9; j_gene: TRBJ1-4; d_gene: -; abundance: -; CDR3aa: CASSVRPGSRNEKLFF; CDR3nt: TGTGCCAGCAGCGTACGCCCGGGATCGCGGAATGAAAAACTGTTTTTT
v_gene: TRBV9; j_gene: TRBJ1-1; d_gene: -; abundance: -; CDR3aa: CASSPYPNNLGEAFF; CDR3nt: TGTGCCAGCAGCCCGTACCCCAACAATTTGGGTGAAGCTTTCTTT
v_gene: TRBV7-9; j_gene: TRBJ2-3; d_gene: -; abundance: -; CDR3aa: CASTPSGSGTDTQYF; CDR3nt: TGTGCCAGCACCCCCAGCGGGTCTGGCACAGATACGCAGTATTTT
v_gene: TRBV7-9; j_gene: TRBJ1-6; d_gene: -; abundance: -; CDR3aa: CASSLDQGNSPLHF; CDR3nt: TGTGCCAGCAGCTTAGATCAAGGGAATTCACCCCTCCACTTT
v_gene: TRBV6-5; j_gene: TRBJ1-2; d_gene: -; abundance: -; CDR3aa: CASSPRVGAGYGYTF; CDR3nt: TGTGCCAGCAGTCCAAGGGTGGGGGCTGGCTATGGCTACACCTTC
v_gene: TRBV6-2/TRBV6-3; j_gene: TRBJ2-7; d_gene: TRBD2; abundance: once; CDR3aa: CASSYFAQIRTSGTGEQYF; CDR3nt: TGTGCCAGCAGTTACTTCGCGCAGATTAGGACTAGCGGGACGGGCGAGCAGTACTTC
v_gene: TRBV25-1; j_gene: TRBJ1-2; d_gene: -; abundance: -; CDR3aa: CASSRGDYGYTF; CDR3nt: TGTGCCAGCAGCAGGGGTGACTATGGCTACACCTTC
v_gene: TRBV19; j_gene: TRBJ1-2; d_gene: -; abundance: -; CDR3aa: CASSIGGNVYGYTF; CDR3nt: TGTGCCAGTAGTATCGGCGGTAACGTCTATGGCTACACCTTC
v_gene: TRBV4-1; j_gene: TRBJ1-1; d_gene: TRBD1; abundance: -; CDR3aa: CASSQAGGRDTEAFF; CDR3nt: TGCGCCAGCAGCCAAGCAGGGGGCCGGGACACTGAAGCTTTCTTT
v_gene: TRBV5-4; j_gene: TRBJ1-5; d_gene: -; abundance: -; CDR3aa: CASSFDSNQPQHF; CDR3nt: TGTGCCAGCAGCTTTGATAGCAATCAGCCCCAGCATTTT
v_gene: TRBV7-3; j_gene: TRBJ2-1; d_gene: TRBD1; abundance: -; CDR3aa: CASSLDRARYNEQFF; CDR3nt: TGTGCCAGCAGCTTGGACAGGGCGCGCTACAATGAGCAGTTCTTC
v_gene: TRBV19; j_gene: TRBJ2-2; d_gene: -; abundance: -; CDR3aa: CASSTPLTRTGELFF; CDR3nt: TGTGCCAGTAGTACCCCCCTTACCAGGACCGGGGAGCTGTTTTTT
v_gene: TRBV7-9; j_gene: TRBJ1-1; d_gene: -; abundance: few; CDR3aa: CASSFSGTEAFF; CDR3nt: TGTGCCAGCAGCTTTTCTGGGACTGAAGCTTTCTTT
v_gene: TRBV12-3/TRBV12-4; j_gene: TRBJ2-7; d_gene: TRBD2; abundance: -; CDR3aa: CASSSTSGYEQYF; CDR3nt: TGTGCCAGCAGTTCGACTAGCGGATACGAGCAGTACTTC
v_gene: TRBV7-2; j_gene: TRBJ2-3; d_gene: TRBD2; abundance: -; CDR3aa: CASSPLLAGGRVDTQYF; CDR3nt: TGTGCCAGCAGCCCTTTACTAGCGGGAGGCCGAGTAGATACGCAGTATTTT
v_gene: TRBV29-1; j_gene: TRBJ1-2; d_gene: TRBD1; abundance: -; CDR3aa: CSVPRILTGIGIVRYGYTF; CDR3nt: TGCAGCGTCCCACGAATCCTGACAGGGATCGGGATAGTGCGCTATGGCTACACCTTC
v_gene: TRBV5-1; j_gene: TRBJ1-2; d_gene: TRBD1; abundance: -; CDR3aa: CASSREQGAYYGYTF; CDR3nt: TGCGCCAGCAGCAGAGAGCAGGGGGCTTACTATGGCTACACCTTC
v_gene: TRBV6-2/TRBV6-3; j_gene: TRBJ2-7; d_gene: TRBD2; abundance: -; CDR3aa: CASSTTGLAGGLAYEQYF; CDR3nt: TGTGCCAGCAGCACCACCGGACTAGCGGGGGGCTTAGCCTACGAGCAGTACTTC
v_gene: TRBV9; j_gene: TRBJ1-3; d_gene: -; abundance: -; CDR3aa: CASSVAEGRVENTIYF; CDR3nt: TGTGCCAGCAGCGTAGCAGAGGGCCGGGTTGAAAACACCATATATTTT
v_gene: TRBV5-1; j_gene: TRBJ2-4; d_gene: -; abundance: -; CDR3aa: CASSLGDAGNIQYF; CDR3nt: TGCGCCAGCAGCTTGGGGGACGCGGGAAACATTCAGTACTTC
v_gene: TRBV7-3; j_gene: TRBJ1-4; d_gene: -; abundance: -; CDR3aa: CASSFKGYRNEKLFF; CDR3nt: TGTGCCAGCAGCTTTAAGGGGTATCGGAATGAAAAACTGTTTTTT
v_gene: TRBV7-9; j_gene: TRBJ2-3; d_gene: -; abundance: -; CDR3aa: CASSLGERVTDTQYF; CDR3nt: TGTGCCAGCAGCTTAGGAGAAAGGGTAACAGATACGCAGTATTTT
v_gene: TRBV24-1; j_gene: TRBJ2-7; d_gene: -; abundance: -; CDR3aa: CATPRGRSLEQYF; CDR3nt: TGTGCCACCCCGAGGGGTAGGTCGCTCGAGCAGTACTTC
v_gene: TRBV18; j_gene: TRBJ1-6; d_gene: -; abundance: -; CDR3aa: CASSQQRNSPLHF; CDR3nt: TGTGCCAGCTCACAACAGCGTAATTCACCCCTCCACTTT
v_gene: TRBV28; j_gene: TRBJ1-5; d_gene: -; abundance: once; CDR3aa: CASRSTGTGQPQHF; CDR3nt: TGTGCCAGCAGATCTACAGGGACTGGGCAGCCCCAGCATTTT